This TCR beta chain was identified in a study of OX40 agonist ivuxolimab in advanced cancers. About the study as a whole: Ivuxolimab was an agonistic, fully human IgG2 monoclonal antibody directed against OX40 (CD134), a costimulatory receptor. Intravenous ivuxolimab was administered to patients every 2 weeks at six dose levels: 0.01, 0.1, 0.3, 1.5, 3 and 10 mg/kg. Of the 50 to 55 dose-escalation patients, hepatocellular carcinoma was present in roughly 19, melanoma in around 15, renal cell carcinoma in 9 and head and neck cancer in 9. In the dose-escalation cohort, approximately 80% of patients were male, and the mean age was 60 years with a range of about 23 to 79. Prior anti-PD-1, anti-PD-L1 or anti-CTLA-4 therapy was permitted, and checkpoint inhibitors had been received by roughly 42% of dose-escalation patients. Partial responses occurred in three dose-escalation patients, of whom one had hepatocellular carcinoma and two had cutaneous melanoma. Peripheral TCRbeta sequencing aimed to test whether ivuxolimab altered TCR sequence diversity and caused clonal T-cell expansion. The paper describes the monotherapy dose-escalation part (N of about 55 patients) of the phase I trial of ivuxolimab.

CDR1 and CDR2 are drawn from the germline V gene: MNHEY, SVGAGI. V lost 8 bases and J lost 7 bases; the stretch between them is 12 bases long. Inclusive of the bounding cysteine and phenylalanine, the CDR3 is 12 residues long. The DNA shown is the 36-base CDR3, in frame from base 1. The trial excluded patients who had a history of autoimmune disease or who were on systemic immunosuppression. In every dose cohort, peripheral blood was drawn for TCR sequencing at baseline, cycle 4 day 1, and cycle 7 day 1. Samples came from an open-label, multicenter, first-in-human phase I dose-escalation trial of ivuxolimab. Adults with locally advanced or metastatic melanoma, renal cell, hepatocellular, or head and neck squamous cell carcinoma were enrolled in the trial. CD4+ and CD8+ T cells were sorted separately from peripheral blood before TCR sequencing. To sequence the TCRbeta CDR3 region, genomic DNA was isolated from the sorted cells. The immunoSEQ Assay was used to sequence the TCRbeta CDR3 regions. TCRdb mirrors the immuneACCESS table, restricted to in-frame sequences. Some clones are absent from its copies; in checked studies, under half trace to an unresolved V gene, and the reason for the others is unknown. This sample holds roughly 87,000 clones; approximately 90% were observed only once. The top ten hold over 0.65% of the sample.

Study-level results and caveats: Low levels of normalized T-cell clonal expansion were also seen in some patients who did not respond. Which antigens the clonally expanded peripheral T cells were specific for was not determined. After ivuxolimab, more expanded clones were found on average in CD8+ T cells than in CD4+ T cells. Partial responders in the 0.1-3.0 mg/kg groups had among the lowest normalized peripheral clonal expansion, especially among CD8+ T cells. At doses of 0.1 to 3.0 mg/kg, clonal expansion of both CD4+ and CD8+ blood T cells was observed from baseline to week 6.

Details on this clone: Its target antigen remains unknown. Base qualities are not provided; no much larger clone lies one nucleotide away.

Sample: CD4+ or CD8+ T cells sorted from blood, taken in a trial of the OX40 agonist ivuxolimab. The receptor was isolated from an adult with an advanced solid tumor such as melanoma, head and neck, liver or kidney cancer. The chain was built from TRBV6-5 and TRBJ1-5; a weak D assignment points to TRBD1 (5 bases agree). The CDR3 reads as follows: CASGERDQPQHF. DNA sequence: TGTGCCAGCGGCGAGAGGGACCAGCCCCAGCATTTT.